The text below deals with one T cell receptor (beta chain). The antigen this receptor binds is unknown. Base qualities are missing; no much larger clone stands one base away. Separate from the approximately 670-subject first cohort, the validation cohort of 90 to 150 subjects was the group to which the donors belonged. From the cysteine up to the phenylalanine, the CDR3 has a length of 15 residues. CDR3 DNA only is kept here, 45 bases in frame from base 1. V gives up 0 bases and J gives up 6 bases, and the segment between their germline ends measures 12 bases. The germline V gene encodes CDR1 WSHSY and CDR2 SAAADI. Receptor amplification or capture employed the immunoSEQ multiplex PCR assay. The study's own analysis went as follows. A statistical classification framework was built to diagnose cytomegalovirus status from the catalog of TCR beta chain sequences. TCRdb obtained this table from immuneACCESS and retained in-frame rearrangements with V and J assigned. These tables miss some clones; where compared with another copy, unresolved V genes account for less than half of the shortfall, and the remainder is unexplained. The V and J calls and clone size are taken from that table; D and trimming were inferred from the DNA. This sample has over 200,000 clones in its table, and approximately 82% of those were observed once. Roughly 6% of the sample is in the top ten clones.

The data originate from a study of cytomegalovirus exposure and HLA in healthy donors (dated 2017 in TCRdb). With regard to the full study: According to a later analysis, the roughly 130 validation repertoires were produced on the same platform as the approximately 610 repertoires of the first cohort. The aim of the study was to test whether cataloging public T cell receptors could identify signatures of past pathogen exposure. A separate validation cohort of roughly 130 different subjects was used in addition to the roughly 700-subject first cohort. The study combined high-throughput TCR immunosequencing, statistical association of individual TCRs with disease status, and machine learning to predict cytomegalovirus infection status.

Overall results and qualifications from the work: Cytomegalovirus status was reported to be diagnosed by the classifier with high specificity and sensitivity in both the original and validation cohorts. In the study, around 150 TCR beta chains were listed as associated with cytomegalovirus. The authors suggested that the approach could potentially be extended to other disease states and immunological phenotypes. A later analysis had no HLA typing for the validation cohort, so co-occurrence there was scored across all 110 or so repertoires. Subsequent analysis determined that TCRs grouped into clusters in the first cohort also showed a tendency toward co-occurrence across the roughly 120 validation repertoires, and 85% to 95% of cluster scores exceeded 0. Three of the identified cytomegalovirus-associated TCR beta chains were confirmed in vitro to be specific for cytomegalovirus antigens. Most TCR sequences were observed very rarely across donors, whereas some public TCRs were present in many individuals.

The chain is encoded by TRBV10-2 joined to TRBJ2-4; TRBD1 is a possible D gene, resting on 7 matching bases. Sequencing used PBMCs. This clonotype was sampled from a woman between 18 and 30 years old in good health and CMV-seronegative. The encoded CDR3 is CASSESGQGGNIQYF. The sequenced DNA is TGCGCCAGCAGTGAGTCGGGTCAGGGGGGAAACATTCAGTACTTC.